This T cell receptor (beta chain) was profiled in a study of metastatic and nonmetastatic thyroid tumors (dated by TCRdb to the early 2020s). In terms of the full investigation: Repertoires from peripheral blood and from tumor or nodule tissue samples of malignant and benign thyroid patients were compared.

This clone has a single count. The clone's antigen remains unknown. No much larger clone exists at a distance of one base, and base qualities are not known. One read is thin evidence. Paper-wide results and their limitations: TCR beta diversity was reported as significantly higher in malignant tumors than in benign nodules, in both blood and tumor samples.

Preparation of the library involved PCR. For sequencing, an Illumina HiSeq 4000 was employed. High-throughput sequencing was used to profile the TCR beta-chain CDR3 region of every patient. The authors' analysis ran thus. A classifier to discriminate distant-metastatic papillary thyroid cancer patients was built from CDR3 differences across clinicopathological groups. The Shannon index was used to measure repertoire diversity, and the Morisita-Horn index was used to measure how similar tumor and blood repertoires were. The raw public reads went through TCRdb reprocessing: fastp at Q25, MiXCR clone calling, in-frame beta chains kept. Clone size and V and J calls follow TCRdb, not the original study. This sample gives about 39,000 clones in total; under 20% of them show up just once. Clones ranked in the top ten supply approximately 14% of the sample. Before undergoing thyroid surgery, none of the patients had been given any kind of treatment. The study retrospectively analysed patient clinical samples collected from the early 2010s to the late 2010s using T-cell receptor beta sequencing.

The CDR3, cysteine through phenylalanine, is 8 amino acids long. The only DNA kept is the CDR3, 24 bases in frame from the first base. Between the V and J ends, shortened by 11 bases and 7 bases respectively, the junction contains 6 bases. CDR1 and CDR2 (LNHDA, SQIVND) derive from the germline V gene (reference sequence). This sequence originates from a female donor with papillary thyroid cancer or a benign thyroid nodule (not recorded which). Some clones in this sample may be carry-over from other donors' samples. The chain employs TRBV19 and TRBJ2-7; confidence is insufficient to name the D gene. The specimen was tumor tissue. This receptor carries the CDR3 CAGCEQYF. The DNA sequence follows: TGTGCCGGGTGTGAGCAGTACTTC.